This TCR beta chain was recorded in a study of blood T cell repertoires in COVID-19. As for the study in general: Samples of COVID-19 (acute and convalescent) were obtained from the United States, Italy and Spain. The cDNA or gDNA used as material had been derived from T cells, B-cell-depleted T cells, or PBMCs.

The V end was cut by 2 bases, the J end by 9 bases, with 15 bases between. Germline CDR1 and CDR2: MDHEN and SYDVKM. This CDR3 region has 14 residues. Authors' analysis steps: Estimation of nucleated cell counts relied on the amplification of reference gene primers. Repertoires were generated with immunoSEQ multiplex PCR, while TCRdb's copy carries only in-frame clones and drops some. V, J and clone size derive from that table, while D and trimming were established from the DNA sequence. This table holds approximately 130,000 clones, around four fifths found once. The source of this sequence is a human donor in a cohort sampled during active COVID-19. The sample comprised peripheral blood. The chain couples TRBV28 to TRBJ2-3; unclear D gene. DNA of the CDR3: TGTGCCAGCAGTTTAATCGCACCCTTGAGAACGCAGTATTTT. Translated: CASSLIAPLRTQYF. The entire variable domain, with the rest obtained from reference TRBV28 and TRBJ2-3, is as follows: DVKVTQSSRYLVKRTGEKVFLECVQDMDHENMFWYRQDPGLGLRLIYFSYDVKMKEKGDIPEGYSVSREKKERFSLILESASTNQTSMYLCASSLIAPLRTQYFGPGTRLTVL.